This T cell receptor (beta chain) derives from a study of early T cells in non-severe SARS-CoV-2 infection. Attachment of unique molecular identifiers to individual cDNA molecules was performed. TCRdb independently ran MiXCR on the 5' RACE reads; one entry per CDR3 protein. Of about 26,000 distinct CDR3 sequences listed, about 4.2% are singletons. The V and J ends lost 6 bases and 0 bases respectively, with 8 bases between them. CDR1 SGHVS and CDR2 FQNEAQ come from the germline V gene. The length of the CDR3 is 14 residues. The clonotype was recovered from an adult who was a healthcare worker with PCR-confirmed SARS-CoV-2 infection or an uninfected control (not recorded which). The chain carries TRBV7-8 and TRBJ2-2; unclear D gene. Specimen: whole blood. The CDR3, as DNA: TGTGCCAGCAGTTACAACCCGAACACCGGGGAGCTGTTTTTT. Residues: CASSYNPNTGELFF. The complete variable domain, with remaining parts taken from reference TRBV7-8 and TRBJ2-2, reads GAGVSQSPRYKVAKRGQDVALRCDPISGHVSLFWYQQALGQGPEFLTYFQNEAQLDKSGLPSDRFFAERPEGSVSTLKIQRTQQEDSAVYLCASSYNPNTGELFFGEGSRLTVL.